These 16 T cell receptor beta chains originate from one sample sequenced in a study of CD8 T cells in Susac syndrome. Random-hexamer reverse transcription was applied to roughly 0.5 to 1 ug RNA. TCRdb re-derived calls from the immunoSEQ multiplex PCR reads in MiXCR, one entry per CDR3 protein. The table lists 130,000 or so distinct CDR3 sequences, roughly 92% of them singletons. The sample taken for sequencing was CD4+ T cells from PBMCs. The receptors derive from a human donor in good health.

The chain is built from TRBV20-1 and TRBJ2-6; D not resolved. Trimming took 1 base from V and 2 from J, leaving 12 bases between them. The CDR3 contains 16 residues. Germline CDR1 and CDR2: DFQATT and SNEGSKA (reference sequence). DNA for the CDR3: TGCAGTGCTAGAGTACTTTTGGGCACTGGGGCCAACGTCCTGACTTTC. Translated, it gives CSARVLLGTGANVLTF.

The V gene is TRBV9, the J gene TRBJ2-3; D is unclear. This CDR3 region has 12 residues. Germline V gene lookup returns CDR1 SGDLS and CDR2 YYNGEE. Trimming took 0 bases from V and 5 from J, leaving 4 bases between them. The DNA of the CDR3 is TGTGCCAGCAGCGTAGGCGGAGATACGCAGTATTTT. Translating gives CASSVGGDTQYF.

The chain carries TRBV4-1 and TRBJ1-2; possibly TRBD1 for D (5 bases). Trimming removed 0 bases at V and 4 bases at J, with 9 bases between. This CDR3 contains 14 residues. Germline V gives CDR1 MGHRA, CDR2 YSYEKL. This chain's CDR3 is CASSQDQGTYGYTF. The CDR3 DNA follows: TGCGCCAGCAGCCAAGATCAGGGTACCTATGGCTACACCTTC.

The chain couples TRBV3-1 to TRBJ1-6; maybe TRBD1 (5 bases). Germline V CDR1 and CDR2: LGHDT, YNNKEL (reference sequence). The length of the CDR3 is 22 residues. V dropped 0 bases and J dropped 0 bases, with 24 bases sitting between them. The chain's CDR3 is CASSQDLQGSLVIGSYNSPLHF. CDR3 coding DNA: TGTGCCAGCAGCCAAGATCTCCAGGGCAGCTTAGTCATCGGCTCCTATAATTCACCCCTCCACTTT.

The rearrangement joins TRBV6-2 or TRBV6-3 to TRBJ2-5, with D tentatively TRBD1 (5 bases). V lost 0 bases to trimming and J lost 4 bases, with 15 bases between them. This CDR3 contains 16 residues. Per germline, CDR1 MNHEY and CDR2 SVGEGT. CDR3: CASSYSHGWGRETQYF. The CDR3 coding sequence is TGTGCCAGCAGTTACTCGCATGGATGGGGCAGAGAGACCCAGTACTTC.

This clonotype was counted once. The chain employs TRBV29-1 and TRBJ1-1, with 7 bases lining up with TRBD1. Germline loops: CDR1 SQVTM, CDR2 ANQGSEA. CDR3 length: 11 amino acids. V was pared by 4 bases and J by 6 bases, with 2 bases of the junction left unmatched. Here the CDR3 reads CSVGGTAEAFF. CDR3 DNA: TGCAGCGTTGGCGGGACAGCTGAAGCTTTCTTT.

The rearrangement uses TRBV24-1 and TRBJ2-2; the D call may be TRBD1 or TRBD2 (5 bases each). V lost 4 bases and J 4 bases, leaving 9 bases between the germline ends. Germline V gene sequence: CDR1 KGHDR, CDR2 SFDVKD. This CDR3 has 14 residues. In nucleotides, the CDR3 is TGTGCCACCAGTGAGGGGACGGGCACCGGGGAGCTGTTTTTT. Protein product: CATSEGTGTGELFF.

The CDR3 loop is CASSQGGAQPQHF. The DNA for the CDR3 is TGTGCCAGCAGCCAAGGGGGGGCCCAGCCCCAGCATTTT. The chain recombines TRBV3-1 with TRBJ1-5; TRBD1 might be the D (6 bases). CDR3 length: 13 residues. Trimming cost V 1 base and J 7 bases, with 8 bases left between them. Germline lookup yields CDR1 LGHDT and CDR2 YNNKEL (reference sequence).

The chain links TRBV29-1 to TRBJ2-1; D is unclear. From germline, CDR1 is SQVTM and CDR2 ANQGSEA. V was cut by 7 bases and J by 6 bases, with 22 bases left in between. This CDR3 region has 15 residues. DNA for the CDR3: TGCAGCGCCGACGGCCTGTCGGGCCCCGTCAATGAGCAGTTCTTC. Protein product: CSADGLSGPVNEQFF.

The chain recombines TRBV2 with TRBJ2-1, with D unresolved. Germline CDR1 reads SNHLY; CDR2 reads FYNNEI. Trimming left V 4 bases short and J 8 bases short, with 6 bases between. The CDR3 totals 11 residues. CDR3 in DNA: TGTGCCAGCAGTGTGTCATATGAGCAGTTCTTC. Its translation is CASSVSYEQFF.

V usage is TRBV30 and J usage is TRBJ2-1, with D possibly being TRBD1 or TRBD2 (5 bases each). V dropped 4 bases and J dropped 13 bases, with 20 bases sitting between them. This CDR3 has 13 residues. Germline CDR1 and CDR2: GTSNPN and SVGIG (reference sequence). CDR3 sequence reads: CAWTTGPPDPQFF. The CDR3 coding sequence is TGTGCCTGGACCACGGGGCCCCCTGACCCCCAGTTCTTC.

The J gene is TRBJ2-7, the V gene TRBV6-5, with D perhaps TRBD2 (5 bases). This CDR3 is 16 amino acids long. Germline CDR1 MNHEY, CDR2 SVGAGI. Trimming removed 0 bases at V and 0 bases at J, with 12 bases between. This CDR3 is CASSYSGLESSYEQYF. DNA for the CDR3: TGTGCCAGCAGTTACTCTGGACTTGAAAGCTCCTACGAGCAGTACTTC.

This chain links TRBV13 with TRBJ2-3, with D unclear. Between the trimmed V and J ends, which lost 5 bases and 7 bases, there was a span of 16 bases. Germline V lookup: CDR1 PRHDT, CDR2 FYEKMQ (reference sequence). The CDR3 is 14 amino acids. In nucleotides, the CDR3 is TGTGCCAGCAGCCCGTATTCCGCCCGGAATACGCAGTATTTT. Protein product: CASSPYSARNTQYF. The entire variable domain, with the rest obtained from reference TRBV13 and TRBJ2-3, is as follows: AAGVIQSPRHLIKEKRETATLKCYPIPRHDTVYWYQQGPGQDPQFLISFYEKMQSDKGSIPDRFSAQQFSDYHSELNMSSLELGDSALYFCASSPYSARNTQYFGPGTRLTVL.

This clonotype was seen a single time. The chain couples TRBV20-1 to TRBJ1-2, with a weak D call TRBD1 (5 bases). The CDR3 covers 14 residues. Germline CDR1 is DFQATT and CDR2 is SNEGSKA (reference sequence). V lost 4 bases, J lost 2 bases, and 14 bases lay in between. CDR3 amino acids: CSAKSDSGNYGYTF. Written as DNA, the CDR3 is TGCAGTGCTAAGAGTGACAGCGGGAACTATGGCTACACCTTC.

The chain has TRBV28 and TRBJ1-1; 7 nucleotides match TRBD1. CDR3 size: 14 residues. The V gene's germline CDR1 is MDHEN and CDR2 SYDVKM. The V gene end was trimmed by 10 bases and the J gene end by 2 bases; junction bases not matched to a gene: 10. The CDR3 DNA follows: TGTGCCACCCGGACAGGAGGACTTAACACTGAAGCTTTCTTT. It encodes CATRTGGLNTEAFF.

This rearrangement joins TRBV9 to TRBJ1-2, with unresolved D. Germline V gene lookup returns CDR1 SGDLS and CDR2 YYNGEE. The CDR3 is made up of 12 amino acids. Trimming took off 7 bases at V and 7 bases at J, with 14 bases between the two ends. The CDR3 protein is CASHRDPGGYTF. Here the CDR3 DNA reads TGTGCCAGCCACCGGGATCCGGGTGGCTACACCTTC.